The 28 T cell receptor beta chains presented below share a single source sample, sequenced in a study of blood T cell repertoires in COVID-19. Measured with immunoSEQ multiplex PCR; TCRdb has only the in-frame clones, and not every one. Among 70,000 to 95,000 clones listed, approximately 88% were seen once. Sequences were obtained from peripheral blood. Receptors originate from a man aged 50-59 years with active COVID-19.

The chain links TRBV4-1 to TRBJ1-2; D remains ambiguous. This CDR3 is built from 15 residues. Germline CDR1 and CDR2: MGHRA and YSYEKL. Trimming took 2 bases from V and 12 from J, leaving 22 bases between them. The CDR3 protein is CASSQPLAGKPSHTF. The DNA for the CDR3 is TGCGCCAGCAGCCAACCATTGGCGGGGAAACCTTCGCACACCTTC.

This clone came up once. The chain has TRBV9 and TRBJ2-1; TRBD2 aligns across 10 bases. The trim removed 0 bases at V and 5 bases at J, leaving 11 bases unmatched. Germline V lookup: CDR1 SGDLS, CDR2 YYNGEE. There are 18 residues in the CDR3. The CDR3 is CASSVDPFLAGGNNEQFF. The CDR3 region has the DNA TGTGCCAGCAGCGTAGATCCCTTTTTAGCGGGAGGAAACAATGAGCAGTTCTTC.

V is TRBV18 and J is TRBJ1-4, with 7 nucleotides matching TRBD1. The CDR3 loop spans 15 amino acids. The J segment lost 3 bases and the V segment lost 2 bases, leaving 3 bases of the junction unmatched. CDR1 is KGHSH, CDR2 LQKENI, per germline. The CDR3 region is CASSPRGPSNEKLFF. In DNA, the CDR3 is TGTGCCAGCTCACCAAGGGGGCCGTCTAATGAAAAACTGTTTTTT.

This clone was detected only once. The J gene is TRBJ1-2, the V gene TRBV6-2 or TRBV6-3, with D perhaps matching TRBD1 (6 bases). This CDR3 is 17 amino acids long. From germline, CDR1 is MNHEY and CDR2 SVGEGT. Trimming pared 5 bases from V and 7 bases from J, leaving 26 bases between. The CDR3 region is CASSLPLPRQAERGYTF. The CDR3 nucleotides are TGTGCCAGCAGTCTTCCGCTTCCCCGACAGGCTGAGCGTGGCTACACCTTC.

The chain is built from TRBV6-1 and TRBJ1-1; TRBD1 matches at 10 bases. The CDR3 is 15 amino acids. Germline-derived CDR1 and CDR2 are MNHNS and SASEGT. After removal of 3 bases from V and 3 bases from J, the junction contained 4 bases not matched to a gene. The DNA for the CDR3 is TGTGCCAGCAGTGATAGGGGGACAGGGGACACTGAAGCTTTCTTT. Protein: CASSDRGTGDTEAFF.

This clone was recorded only once. This chain uses TRBV30 with TRBJ1-4; 9 bases align to TRBD1. CDR1 and CDR2 from the germline V gene are GTSNPN and SVGIG (reference sequence). This CDR3 comprises 15 residues. V lost 2 bases, J lost 2 bases, and 3 bases stayed unmatched. The CDR3 DNA is TGTGCCTGGAGTACAGGGGGCCGTACTAATGAAAAACTGTTTTTT. Amino acid sequence: CAWSTGGRTNEKLFF.

The V and J genes are TRBV7-2 and TRBJ2-1; a possible D gene is TRBD1 (5 bases). The germline V gene has CDR1 SGHTA and CDR2 FQGNSA. V lost 1 base to trimming and J lost 8 bases, with 18 bases between them. There are 16 residues in the CDR3. Written as DNA, the CDR3 is TGTGCCAGCAGCTTAGGCAAACAAGTTTTAGGGGATGAGCAGTTCTTC. As protein: CASSLGKQVLGDEQFF. Full variable domain (outside the CDR3, taken from reference TRBV7-2 and TRBJ2-1): GAGVSQSPSNKVTEKGKDVELRCDPISGHTALYWYRQSLGQGLEFLIYFQGNSAPDKSGLPSDRFSAERTGGSVSTLTIQRTQQEDSAVYLCASSLGKQVLGDEQFFGPGTRLTVL.

The chain links TRBV29-1 to TRBJ2-7; 9 bases fit TRBD1. V was pared by 6 bases and J by 0 bases, with 3 bases of the junction left unmatched. The CDR3 runs 13 residues. Germline CDR1 reads SQVTM; CDR2 reads ANQGSEA. CDR3 nucleotide sequence: TGCAGCGTACCGGGACAGGGCTCCTACGAGCAGTACTTC. It translates to CSVPGQGSYEQYF.

The CDR3 coding sequence is TGTGCCAGCAGCCAAGGAGGGCGGGAGCAGTACTTC. It is translated as CASSQGGREQYF. The chain recombines TRBV3-1 (or the pseudogene TRBV3-2) with TRBJ2-7; D is perhaps TRBD2 (5 bases). The germline CDR1 and CDR2 sequences are LGHDT and YNNKEL (reference sequence). Trimming took off 1 base at V and 7 bases at J, with 8 bases between the two ends. The CDR3 loop spans 12 amino acids.

The chain carries TRBV13 and TRBJ2-3; 10 nucleotides agree with TRBD2. Germline V gene lookup returns CDR1 PRHDT and CDR2 FYEKMQ (reference sequence). The V segment lost 4 bases and the J segment 3 bases; nucleotides outside the gene matches: 7. The CDR3 contains 16 residues. CDR3 coding DNA: TGTGCCAGCAGCTCCGCCACTAGCGGGAAGACAGATACGCAGTATTTT. It specifies CASSSATSGKTDTQYF.

The chain joins TRBV7-8 to TRBJ1-5; D is perhaps TRBD1 (6 bases). CDR3 size: 14 residues. CDR1 and CDR2 from the germline V gene are SGHVS and FQNEAQ. The V end was cut by 0 bases, the J end by 6 bases, with 9 bases between. DNA for the CDR3: TGTGCCAGCAGCTTAGCGAGACAGGCTCAGCCCCAGCATTTT. It encodes CASSLARQAQPQHF.

The V call is TRBV27, the J call TRBJ2-2, with 7 bases lining up with TRBD1. Germline loops: CDR1 MNHEY, CDR2 SMNVEV (reference sequence). CDR3 size: 15 residues. The V and J ends lost 5 bases and 6 bases, in that order; junction bases with no gene match: 9. The CDR3 nucleotides are TGTGCCAGCAGTCAAACCGGGACAGTATCCGGGGAGCTGTTTTTT. The encoded protein is CASSQTGTVSGELFF.

The chain couples TRBV7-6 to TRBJ1-2; TRBD1 matches at 9 bases. This CDR3 is built from 15 residues. The junction had 6 bases not matched to a gene; V was cut back by 4 bases and J by 3 bases. Germline-derived CDR1 and CDR2 are SGHVS and FNYEAQ. The CDR3 spells CASSSEQGAHYGYTF. The CDR3 region has the DNA TGTGCCAGCAGCTCGGAACAGGGGGCGCACTATGGCTACACCTTC.

This chain connects TRBV6-5 to TRBJ2-7; TRBD1 is a possible D gene (5 bases). V was clipped by 0 bases and J by 0 bases, with 9 bases between them. This CDR3 region has 15 residues. CDR1 is MNHEY, CDR2 SVGAGI, per germline. The CDR3 loop reads CASSYSLTGSYEQYF. For the CDR3, the DNA is TGTGCCAGCAGTTACTCATTAACAGGCTCCTACGAGCAGTACTTC.

The chain joins TRBV28 to TRBJ1-4, with a tentative D call TRBD1 (6 bases). Germline lookup yields CDR1 MDHEN and CDR2 SYDVKM. V shed 4 bases and J shed 7 bases, with 16 bases lying between them. The CDR3 is 15 amino acids. The CDR3, as DNA: TGTGCCAGCAGTTCCCCCGGGACAAGCTCTGAAAAACTGTTTTTT. Translating gives CASSSPGTSSEKLFF.

V is TRBV28 and J is TRBJ2-6; the D is unclear. Germline V gives CDR1 MDHEN, CDR2 SYDVKM. V lost 7 bases to trimming and J lost 2 bases, with 3 bases between them. This CDR3 has 12 amino acids. As DNA, the CDR3 is TGTGCCAGCACTGCTGGGGCCAACGTCCTGACTTTC. This codes for CASTAGANVLTF.

This sequence joins TRBV4-2 and TRBJ2-2; 13 nucleotides agree with TRBD2. The V segment lost 3 bases and the J segment 3 bases; nucleotides outside the gene matches: 7. The CDR3 has 18 amino acids. The V gene's germline CDR1 is LGHNA and CDR2 YNFKEQ. For the CDR3, the DNA is TGTGCCAGCAGCCAGGTTTCACTAGCGGGAGGGGACACCGGGGAGCTGTTTTTT. Protein product: CASSQVSLAGGDTGELFF.

The J gene is TRBJ2-7, the V gene TRBV29-1; 9 bases are shared with TRBD1. Trimming took 6 bases from V and 3 from J; bases not matched to a gene: 3. The CDR3 is 12 residues long. Germline CDR1 and CDR2: SQVTM and ANQGSEA. DNA of the CDR3: TGCAGCGTCGGACAGGGGAGCTACGAGCAGTACTTC. Translation gives CSVGQGSYEQYF.

This clone was observed a few times. CDR3 amino acids: CASSLVAGSQETQYF. The CDR3 DNA follows: TGCGCCAGCAGCTTGGTCGCCGGTTCCCAAGAGACCCAGTACTTC. This rearrangement joins TRBV5-1 to TRBJ2-5; D is uncertain. Germline CDR1 and CDR2: SGHRS and YFSETQ. This CDR3 has 15 residues. The V gene lost 0 bases and the J gene lost 1 base, with 10 bases spanning the gap.

This clone came up a few times. The J gene is TRBJ2-1, the V gene TRBV3-1 (or the pseudogene TRBV3-2); 9 bases map to TRBD2. Germline CDR1 is LGHDT and CDR2 is YNNKEL (reference sequence). This CDR3 has 15 amino acids. Trimming took 6 bases from V and 8 from J; bases not matched to a gene: 11. Written as DNA, the CDR3 is TGTGCCAGCAGGCCGATCGGTAGCGGGAGTCATGAGCAGTTCTTC. It codes for CASRPIGSGSHEQFF.

The chain joins TRBV28 to TRBJ2-7, with 12 bases fitting TRBD1. The V segment lost 5 bases and the J segment 5 bases; nucleotides outside the gene matches: 13. Germline V gene data show CDR1 as MDHEN and CDR2 as SYDVKM. The CDR3 covers 17 residues. The CDR3 spells CASSPRLGQGATHEQYF. The CDR3 DNA sequence: TGTGCCAGCAGTCCCCGTTTGGGACAGGGGGCGACCCACGAGCAGTACTTC.

The gene calls are TRBV18 and TRBJ2-2; 9 nucleotides match TRBD2. This CDR3 has 19 residues. Germline lookup yields CDR1 KGHSH and CDR2 LQKENI. V lost 3 bases, J lost 2 bases, and 13 bases stayed unmatched. CDR3 sequence (DNA): TGTGCCAGCTCACCCACCCGTAGCGGGAGCGGCTTCAACACCGGGGAGCTGTTTTTT. It specifies CASSPTRSGSGFNTGELFF. Drawing the rest from reference TRBV18 and TRBJ2-2, the complete variable domain is NAGVMQNPRHLVRRRGQEARLRCSPMKGHSHVYWYRQLPEEGLKFMVYLQKENIIDESGMPKERFSAEFPKEGPSILRIQQVVRGDSAAYFCASSPTRSGSGFNTGELFFGEGSRLTVL.

With regard to this clone: The junction differs from germline at one of its ends, possibly a read error. This sequence joins TRBV7-7 and TRBJ2-5; 12 positions agree with TRBD2. CDR1 SSHAT and CDR2 FNYEAQ come from the germline V gene (reference sequence). The CDR3 runs 13 residues. CDR3 coding DNA: TGTGCTAGCAGCCCGGGACTAGCGGGGACCCAGTACTTC. It is translated as CASSPGLAGTQYF.

CDR3 residues: CASRGGSYEQYF. The CDR3, as DNA: TGTGCCAGCAGAGGAGGGTCATACGAGCAGTACTTC. This chain links TRBV6-6 with TRBJ2-7, with D perhaps matching TRBD2 (6 bases). This CDR3 has 12 amino acids. V was shortened by 6 bases and J by 4 bases, with 10 bases between the two germline ends. CDR1 and CDR2 from the germline V gene are MNHNY and SVGAGI (reference sequence).

The chain couples TRBV7-8 to TRBJ2-6; 12 nucleotides match TRBD1. CDR3 size: 18 residues. The V gene's germline CDR1 is SGHVS and CDR2 FQNEAQ. V was pared by 5 bases and J by 1 base, with 6 bases of the junction left unmatched. CDR3 amino acids: CASSSRDRGPSGANVLTF. Written as DNA, the CDR3 is TGTGCCAGCAGCAGCAGGGACAGGGGGCCGTCTGGGGCCAACGTCCTGACTTTC.

The count of this clone is one. Here the CDR3 reads CASSYGLGSNSPLHF. The CDR3 nucleotides are TGTGCCAGCAGCTATGGGCTCGGTTCTAATTCACCCCTCCACTTT. The V call is TRBV11-2, the J call TRBJ1-6; D remains ambiguous. The CDR3 covers 15 residues. Between the trimmed V and J ends, which lost 4 bases and 6 bases, there was a span of 13 bases. Germline V CDR1 and CDR2: SGHAT, FQNNGV.

The chain employs TRBV5-6 and TRBJ1-1, with no clear D. V was pared by 1 base and J by 5 bases, with 6 bases between. CDR1 SGHDT and CDR2 YYEEEE come from the germline V gene. The CDR3 sequence is 12 residues long. The CDR3 nucleotides read TGTGCCAGCAGCTTGAGGAGGACTGAAGCTTTCTTT. Protein: CASSLRRTEAFF.

The V and J genes are TRBV30 and TRBJ1-2, with D tentatively TRBD1 (5 bases). Trimming stripped 5 bases from V and 1 base from J, with 17 bases between. The length of the CDR3 is 15 residues. Germline CDR1 and CDR2: GTSNPN and SVGIG (reference sequence). The CDR3 nucleotides read TGTGCCTGGTACCGTCGGTGGCAGGGTAACTATGGCTACACCTTC. Residues: CAWYRRWQGNYGYTF.